Following are 30 T cell receptor beta chains from one sample sequenced in a study of OX40 agonist ivuxolimab in advanced cancers. TCRdb's table, derived via immunoSEQ multiplex PCR, lists solely in-frame clones and lacks some. This sample has about 55,000 clones, with 88% found just once. Sequenced here: CD4+ or CD8+ T cells sorted from blood, sampled in a trial of the OX40 agonist ivuxolimab. Receptor source: an adult with an advanced solid tumor such as melanoma, head and neck, liver or kidney cancer.

The chain recombines TRBV7-3 with TRBJ2-7, with D maybe TRBD2 (5 bases). Germline V gene lookup returns CDR1 SGHTA and CDR2 FQGTGA. Deletions cut 2 bases from V and 4 bases from J, with 6 bases between. This CDR3 contains 12 residues. In DNA form, the CDR3 reads TGTGCCAGCAGCTTACCGGGATACGAGCAGTACTTC. Amino acids: CASSLPGYEQYF.

This chain connects TRBV2 to TRBJ2-5; 9 bases are a match to TRBD2. Germline trimming cut 7 bases from V and 1 base from J; bases unmatched to any gene: 7. The CDR3 has 15 residues. Germline loops: CDR1 SNHLY, CDR2 FYNNEI. CDR3 sequence reads: CASTKETSGQETQYF. In nucleotides, the CDR3 is TGTGCCAGCACCAAGGAGACTAGCGGCCAAGAGACCCAGTACTTC.

Note on this clone: A junction end diverges from the germline sequence, so it may reflect a read error. The rearrangement joins TRBV7-7 to TRBJ2-6, with D unclear. Germline V gene sequence: CDR1 SSHAT, CDR2 FNYEAQ (reference sequence). CDR3 size: 15 residues. CDR3 nucleotides: TGTGCTAGCAGCCCTCCCGGACGCGGGGCCAACGTCCTGACTTTC. This encodes CASSPPGRGANVLTF.

This clone has just one count. The chain carries TRBV6-1 and TRBJ1-4; D not resolved. Per the germline V gene, CDR1 is MNHNS and CDR2 is SASEGT. The CDR3 has 14 amino acids. V was trimmed by 5 bases and J by 8 bases, leaving 15 bases between them. The CDR3 sequence is CASSYNGPKEKLFF. The CDR3 DNA reads as TGTGCCAGCAGTTATAACGGGCCGAAAGAAAAACTGTTTTTT.

The chain has TRBV25-1 and TRBJ2-5; D possibly uses TRBD1 or TRBD2 (5 bases each). The CDR3 is 14 residues long. Germline V gene lookup returns CDR1 MGHDK and CDR2 SYGVNS. Trimming removed 3 bases at V and 8 bases at J, with 16 bases between. CDR3 amino acids: CASSDLLGPGTQYF. CDR3 in DNA: TGTGCCAGCAGTGATCTTCTGGGACCCGGTACCCAGTACTTC.

This chain connects TRBV28 to TRBJ2-5; D might be TRBD1 or TRBD2, each matching 5 bases. Trimming took 4 bases from V and 2 from J, leaving 23 bases between them. This CDR3 has 18 residues. CDR1 is MDHEN, CDR2 SYDVKM, per germline. This CDR3 is CASSYHVKGTRPQETQYF. CDR3 in DNA: TGTGCCAGCAGTTACCATGTCAAGGGGACCAGACCTCAAGAGACCCAGTACTTC.

The V call is TRBV28, the J call TRBJ1-5; weak D call: TRBD1 (6 bases). V was cut by 5 bases and J by 10 bases, with 18 bases left in between. The CDR3 totals 14 residues. The V gene's germline CDR1 is MDHEN and CDR2 SYDVKM. CDR3 nucleotides: TGTGCCAGCAGTCCCGGACAGCGAAGCTTTCCCCAGCATTTT. It codes for CASSPGQRSFPQHF.

V is TRBV18 and J is TRBJ2-5, with a tentative D call TRBD1 (5 bases). The germline V gene has CDR1 KGHSH and CDR2 LQKENI. This CDR3 spans 15 amino acids. Between the trimmed V and J ends, which lost 0 bases and 7 bases, there was a span of 15 bases. The CDR3 DNA is TGTGCCAGCTCACCACCCCAGCAGGGATGGGGGACCCAGTACTTC. Protein sequence: CASSPPQQGWGTQYF.

The genes are TRBV6-4 and TRBJ2-5; 7 nucleotides match TRBD2. The CDR3 extends over 16 amino acids. Germline-derived CDR1 and CDR2 are MRHNA and SNTAGT. The V gene end was trimmed by 2 bases and the J gene end by 5 bases; junction bases not matched to a gene: 11. CDR3 residues: CASSDPQREGRETQYF. The CDR3 nucleotides read TGTGCCAGCAGTGACCCTCAGAGGGAGGGAAGGGAGACCCAGTACTTC.

This clone came up once. V is TRBV27 and J is TRBJ1-2; D may be TRBD1 (5 bases). The V and J ends lost 6 bases and 3 bases respectively, with 14 bases between them. CDR3 length: 14 residues. Germline V gene data show CDR1 as MNHEY and CDR2 as SMNVEV (reference sequence). Here the CDR3 reads CASRRPGGDYGYTF. For the CDR3, the DNA is TGTGCCAGCAGGCGCCCCGGGGGGGACTATGGCTACACCTTC.

This sequence joins TRBV5-1 and TRBJ2-1, with D possibly matching TRBD2 (5 bases). With 0 bases removed from V and 5 bases from J, the gap between germline ends came to 6 bases. The length of the CDR3 is 13 residues. Germline CDR1 SGHRS, CDR2 YFSETQ. The CDR3 reads CASSLAADNEQFF. CDR3 DNA: TGCGCCAGCAGCTTGGCAGCGGACAATGAGCAGTTCTTC.

The chain uses TRBV23-1 and TRBJ2-7; 8 bases are a match to TRBD1. TRBV23-1 is treated as an ORF (open reading frame) with a function not yet certain. The CDR3 totals 17 residues. V lost 3 bases, J lost 0 bases, and 10 bases stayed unmatched. For the CDR3, the DNA is TGCGCCAGCAGTCATGGACAGGGTATAATTCCCTCCTACGAGCAGTACTTC. Protein: CASSHGQGIIPSYEQYF.

The chain recombines TRBV19 with TRBJ1-3; no firm D call. The V gene's germline CDR1 is LNHDA and CDR2 SQIVND (reference sequence). Trimming took 4 bases from V and 0 from J, leaving 13 bases between them. This CDR3 comprises 16 residues. CDR3 sequence reads: CASSTIPQASGNTIYF. The CDR3 nucleotides read TGTGCCAGTAGTACCATACCGCAGGCCTCTGGAAACACCATATATTTT.

The chain is built from TRBV2 and TRBJ2-2, with D perhaps TRBD2 (6 bases). Germline V gene lookup returns CDR1 SNHLY and CDR2 FYNNEI. Trimming stripped 6 bases from V and 2 bases from J, with 13 bases between. The CDR3 has 15 residues. CDR3 nucleotide sequence: TGTGCCAGCAGAGGAACTAGCTCCAACACCGGGGAGCTGTTTTTT. This gives the protein CASRGTSSNTGELFF.

The chain combines TRBV29-1 with TRBJ2-5; D is unclear. The germline V gene encodes CDR1 SQVTM and CDR2 ANQGSEA. This CDR3 is 12 amino acids long. Trimming shortened V by 3 bases and J by 3 bases, and 8 bases separated the two germline ends. The CDR3 sequence is CSVEAPKETQYF. In DNA form, the CDR3 reads TGCAGCGTTGAGGCCCCAAAAGAGACCCAGTACTTC.

This clone was counted between two and nine times. The gene calls are TRBV14 and TRBJ1-1, with unresolved D. Germline loops: CDR1 SGHDN, CDR2 FVKESK. The CDR3 sequence is 15 residues long. The V gene lost 2 bases and the J gene lost 0 bases, with 10 bases spanning the gap. CDR3 sequence: CASSQRIGLNTEAFF. In DNA, the CDR3 is TGTGCCAGCAGCCAAAGGATCGGGTTGAACACTGAAGCTTTCTTT.

This chain links TRBV20-1 with TRBJ2-1, with D unresolved. This CDR3 contains 9 residues. Germline values: CDR1 DFQATT, CDR2 SNEGSKA (reference sequence). The CDR3 DNA is TGCAGCCTTCCCCATGAGCAGTTCTTC. Protein: CSLPHEQFF.

J is TRBJ1-1 and V is TRBV4-1; D perhaps matches TRBD1 (5 bases). The germline V gene has CDR1 MGHRA and CDR2 YSYEKL. The CDR3 covers 16 residues. With 4 bases removed from V and 4 bases from J, the gap between germline ends came to 19 bases. The DNA of the CDR3 is TGCGCCAGCAGCCGCCCCGGTGGGGGAGTGGGCACTGAAGCTTTCTTT. Its protein is CASSRPGGGVGTEAFF.

V is TRBV30 and J is TRBJ1-1; D call uncertain. The CDR3 length is 11 residues. Trimming stripped 1 base from V and 10 bases from J, with 10 bases between. CDR1 is GTSNPN and CDR2 is SVGIG in the germline V gene (reference sequence). This chain's CDR3 is CAWSATVLAFF. The CDR3, as DNA: TGTGCCTGGAGTGCTACAGTTTTAGCTTTCTTT.

V gene TRBV30 combines with J gene TRBJ2-1; 7 nucleotides match TRBD1. CDR3 length: 12 residues. The germline V gene has CDR1 GTSNPN and CDR2 SVGIG (reference sequence). Trimming at V came to 2 bases and at J to 9 bases, leaving 4 bases not matched to a gene. The CDR3 DNA follows: TGTGCCTGGAGTACACAGGGGCCTGAGCAGTTCTTC. This encodes CAWSTQGPEQFF.

The chain combines TRBV18 with TRBJ2-7; D remains ambiguous. The CDR3 contains 14 residues. V dropped 2 bases and J dropped 1 base, with 9 bases sitting between them. Per germline, CDR1 KGHSH and CDR2 LQKENI. CDR3 sequence: CASSPGASSYEQYF. Written as DNA, the CDR3 is TGTGCCAGCTCACCAGGTGCAAGTTCCTACGAGCAGTACTTC. Based on the CDR3 plus reference TRBV18 and TRBJ2-7, the full variable domain is NAGVMQNPRHLVRRRGQEARLRCSPMKGHSHVYWYRQLPEEGLKFMVYLQKENIIDESGMPKERFSAEFPKEGPSILRIQQVVRGDSAAYFCASSPGASSYEQYFGPGTRLTVT.

V and J are TRBV6-5 and TRBJ2-2; D gene ambiguous. Germline-derived CDR1 and CDR2 are MNHEY and SVGAGI. The V end lost 5 bases, the J end lost 4 bases, and 8 bases lay between the germline ends. CDR3 length: 13 residues. The CDR3 loop reads CASSPYSTGELFF. As DNA, the CDR3 is TGTGCCAGCAGTCCTTATAGCACCGGGGAGCTGTTTTTT.

The J gene is TRBJ2-4, the V gene TRBV19, with D perhaps TRBD1 (6 bases). Germline CDR1 LNHDA, CDR2 SQIVND (reference sequence). Deletions cut 6 bases from V and 0 bases from J, with 15 bases between. This CDR3 contains 16 residues. CDR3 DNA sequence: TGTGCCAGTAGCCCCAGGGGTGAGGGAGCCAAAAACATTCAGTACTTC. The encoded protein is CASSPRGEGAKNIQYF.

V and J are TRBV9 and TRBJ2-2; possible D gene TRBD2, 5 bases. The CDR3 length is 17 residues. V gave up 4 bases and J gave up 4 bases, with 20 bases separating them. Germline lookup yields CDR1 SGDLS and CDR2 YYNGEE. The CDR3 DNA sequence: TGTGCCAGCAGCTTTCCGACTCGGGCCCGGGGCACCGGGGAGCTGTTTTTT. Translation: CASSFPTRARGTGELFF. Variable domain in full (rest from reference TRBV9 and TRBJ2-2): DSGVTQTPKHLITATGQRVTLRCSPRSGDLSVYWYQQSLDQGLQFLIQYYNGEERAKGNILERFSAQQFPDLHSELNLSSLELGDSALYFCASSFPTRARGTGELFFGEGSRLTVL.

The chain carries TRBV6-6 and TRBJ2-3; D is uncertain. V gave up 2 bases and J gave up 1 base, with 7 bases separating them. In germline, CDR1 is MNHNY, CDR2 SVGAGI (reference sequence). The CDR3 spans 14 residues. The CDR3 region has the DNA TGTGCCAGCAGTTACCGGCCAGGCACAGATACGCAGTATTTT. This sequence encodes CASSYRPGTDTQYF.

The chain is built from TRBV7-2 and TRBJ2-7; no firm D call. The CDR3 has 14 residues. V was cut by 2 bases and J by 0 bases, with 8 bases left in between. CDR1 SGHTA and CDR2 FQGNSA come from the germline V gene. This chain's CDR3 is CASSLREFSYEQYF. In DNA, the CDR3 is TGTGCCAGCAGCTTAAGAGAGTTCTCCTACGAGCAGTACTTC.

The chain combines TRBV7-3 with TRBJ2-3, with D perhaps matching TRBD2 (5 bases). V was clipped by 2 bases and J by 2 bases, with 11 bases between them. The CDR3 has 15 amino acids. In germline, CDR1 is SGHTA, CDR2 FQGTGA. CDR3 coding DNA: TGTGCCAGCAGCTTACTATCGGGGAACACAGATACGCAGTATTTT. Amino acids: CASSLLSGNTDTQYF.

The chain couples TRBV5-4 to TRBJ1-2; TRBD1 agrees at 7 bases. The trim removed 3 bases at V and 5 bases at J, leaving 7 bases unmatched. Germline V lookup: CDR1 SGHNT, CDR2 YYREEE (reference sequence). The CDR3 runs to 14 residues. CDR3 bases: TGTGCCAGCAGCTCACCGGGACAGAATTATGGCTACACCTTC. Amino acid sequence: CASSSPGQNYGYTF.

In nucleotides, the CDR3 is TGTGCCAGCTCACCACCAAAGGGAGCCGGGGAGCTGTTTTTT. Translated: CASSPPKGAGELFF. The V call is TRBV18, the J call TRBJ2-2, with TRBD2 as a possible D gene (5 bases). CDR1 KGHSH and CDR2 LQKENI come from the germline V gene. V was pared by 0 bases and J by 6 bases, with 8 bases between. CDR3 size: 14 residues. Looking up the rest from reference TRBV18 and TRBJ2-2 gives the full variable domain: NAGVMQNPRHLVRRRGQEARLRCSPMKGHSHVYWYRQLPEEGLKFMVYLQKENIIDESGMPKERFSAEFPKEGPSILRIQQVVRGDSAAYFCASSPPKGAGELFFGEGSRLTVL.

This chain connects TRBV18 to TRBJ2-1; D perhaps matches TRBD2 (6 bases). Per germline, CDR1 KGHSH and CDR2 LQKENI. The V end lost 3 bases, the J end lost 9 bases, and 18 bases lay between the germline ends. This CDR3 comprises 15 residues. In nucleotides, the CDR3 is TGTGCCAGCTCACCTACCGGGACTCTCAGTGTTGAGCAGTTCTTC. Its protein is CASSPTGTLSVEQFF.